The clone carrying this T cell receptor (beta chain) came up a few times. Its antigen is not identified. This entry is derived from a study of T cell repertoires in cytomegalovirus infection. In the study overall: Public TCR beta signature analysis indicated the presence of both CMV infection and matching HLA type.

TCRdb re-called the reads with MiXCR, one entry per CDR3 protein. The sample lists about 130,000 distinct CDR3 sequences, 20% to 30% seen once, with roughly 35% in the top ten. What was sequenced was PBMCs, sequenced either directly or after in vitro stimulation (not recorded which). The TCR sequence derives from a human donor in good health (CMV status not recorded). Some clones in this sample may be carry-over from other donors' samples.

The CDR3 region is CASSPFGRAGVQETQYF. For the CDR3, the DNA is TGTGCCAGCAGTCCTTTCGGGCGAGCGGGAGTCCAAGAGACCCAGTACTTC. The V call is TRBV6-1, the J call TRBJ2-5; 8 nucleotides line up with TRBD2. The CDR3 has 17 amino acids. Losses at the gene ends were 5 bases for V and 1 base for J; bases not matched to a gene: 12. Germline-derived CDR1 and CDR2 are MNHNS and SASEGT.